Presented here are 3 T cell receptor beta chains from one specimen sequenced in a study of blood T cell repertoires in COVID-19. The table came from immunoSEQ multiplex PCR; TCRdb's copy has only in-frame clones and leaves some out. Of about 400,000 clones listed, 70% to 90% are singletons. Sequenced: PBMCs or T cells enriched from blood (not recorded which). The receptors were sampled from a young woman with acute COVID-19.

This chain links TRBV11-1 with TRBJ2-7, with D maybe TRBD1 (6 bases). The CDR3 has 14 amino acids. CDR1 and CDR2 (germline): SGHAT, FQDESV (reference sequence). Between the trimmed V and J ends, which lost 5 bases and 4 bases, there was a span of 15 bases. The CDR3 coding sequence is TGTGCCAGCAGCCTCGCTGGGGGCGGGTACGAGCAGTACTTC. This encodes CASSLAGGGYEQYF.

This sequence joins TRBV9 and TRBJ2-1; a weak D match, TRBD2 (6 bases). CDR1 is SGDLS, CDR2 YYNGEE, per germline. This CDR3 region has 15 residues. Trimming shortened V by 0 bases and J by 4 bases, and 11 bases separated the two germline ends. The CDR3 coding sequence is TGTGCCAGCAGCGTAGTTAGCGGCTTATACAATGAGCAGTTCTTC. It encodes CASSVVSGLYNEQFF.

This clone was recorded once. CDR3 in DNA: TGTGCCAGCAGTAAGCCGAGCTCCTACAATGAGCAGTTCTTC. It codes for CASSKPSSYNEQFF. V is TRBV7-2 and J is TRBJ2-1; D gene uncertain. The CDR3 consists of 14 residues. Germline assignment: CDR1 SGHTA and CDR2 FQGNSA. V gave up 6 bases and J gave up 0 bases, with 9 bases separating them.